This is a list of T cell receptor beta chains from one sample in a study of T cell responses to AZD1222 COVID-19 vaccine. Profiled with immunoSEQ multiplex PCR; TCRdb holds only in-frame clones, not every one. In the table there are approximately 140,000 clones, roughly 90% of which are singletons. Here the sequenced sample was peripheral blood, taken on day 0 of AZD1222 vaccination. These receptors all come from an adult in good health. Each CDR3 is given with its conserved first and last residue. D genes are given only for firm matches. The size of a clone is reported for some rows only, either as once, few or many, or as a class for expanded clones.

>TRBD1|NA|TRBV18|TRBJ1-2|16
CASSPLDSGGNYGYTF
TGTGCCAGCTCACCACTGGACTCAGGGGGGAACTATGGCTACACCTTC
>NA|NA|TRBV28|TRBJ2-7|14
CASSPGGSSREQYF
TGTGCCAGCAGCCCGGGCGGTAGCTCCAGGGAGCAGTACTTC
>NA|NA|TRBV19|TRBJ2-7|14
CASSMGTVTYEQYF
TGTGCCAGTAGTATGGGGACGGTTACCTACGAGCAGTACTTC
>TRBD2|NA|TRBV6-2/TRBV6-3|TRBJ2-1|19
CASSYSSLAGGPLDNEQFF
TGTGCCAGCAGTTACTCGAGTCTAGCGGGAGGGCCTTTGGACAATGAGCAGTTCTTC
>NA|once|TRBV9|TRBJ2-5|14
CASSPRTVGETQYF
TGTGCCAGCAGCCCCCGGACAGTAGGGGAGACCCAGTACTTC
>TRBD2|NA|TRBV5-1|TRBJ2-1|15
CASSLAGGTYNEQFF
TGCGCCAGCAGCTTAGCGGGGGGGACCTACAATGAGCAGTTCTTC
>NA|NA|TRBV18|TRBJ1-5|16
CASSTRGDGGNQPQHF
TGTGCCAGCTCAACAAGGGGAGATGGTGGCAATCAGCCCCAGCATTTT
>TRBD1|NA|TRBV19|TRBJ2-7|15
CASSPDRALSYEQYF
TGTGCCAGTAGCCCGGACAGGGCCCTCTCCTACGAGCAGTACTTC
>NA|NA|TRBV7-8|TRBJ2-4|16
CASSLVADLAKNIQYF
TGTGCCAGCAGCTTAGTGGCGGATCTAGCCAAAAACATTCAGTACTTC
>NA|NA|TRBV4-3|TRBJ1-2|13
CASSQDRVGGYTF
TGCGCCAGCAGCCAAGACAGGGTCGGTGGCTACACCTTC
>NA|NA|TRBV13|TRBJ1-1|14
CASSLGRRQSEAFF
TGTGCCAGCAGCTTAGGCCGGCGTCAATCTGAAGCTTTCTTT
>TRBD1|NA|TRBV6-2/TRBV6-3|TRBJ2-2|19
CASSYLIAQGEPNTGELFF
TGTGCCAGCAGTTACTTAATAGCTCAGGGGGAGCCGAACACCGGGGAGCTGTTTTTT
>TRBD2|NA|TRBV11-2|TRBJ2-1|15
CASSLVGRGRDEQFF
TGTGCCAGCAGCCTAGTGGGGCGGGGGAGAGATGAGCAGTTCTTC
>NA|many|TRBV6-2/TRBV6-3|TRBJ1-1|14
CASSYHSVNTEAFF
TGTGCCAGCAGTTACCACAGCGTGAACACTGAAGCTTTCTTT
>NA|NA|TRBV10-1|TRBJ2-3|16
CASSSDGGYSTDTQYF
TGCGCCAGCAGTTCGGACGGAGGTTATAGCACAGATACGCAGTATTTT
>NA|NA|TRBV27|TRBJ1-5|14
CASSLQGSNQPQHF
TGTGCCAGCAGCTTACAGGGTAGCAATCAGCCCCAGCATTTT
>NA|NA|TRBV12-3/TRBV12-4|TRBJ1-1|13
CASSRDMNTEAFF
TGTGCCAGCAGCCGCGACATGAACACTGAAGCTTTCTTT
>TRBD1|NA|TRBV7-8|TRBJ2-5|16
CASSSNNVGTGETQYF
TGTGCCAGCAGCTCAAATAATGTCGGGACAGGGGAGACCCAGTACTTC
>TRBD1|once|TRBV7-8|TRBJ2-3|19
CASKKLGFRGPLATDTQYF
TGTGCCAGCAAGAAGCTGGGGTTCAGGGGGCCCTTGGCCACAGATACGCAGTATTTT
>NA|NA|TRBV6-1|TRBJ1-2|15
CASSEAPGGGYGYTF
TGTGCCAGCAGTGAAGCCCCCGGAGGTGGATATGGCTACACCTTC
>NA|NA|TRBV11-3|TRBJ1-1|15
CASSFGASPGTEAFF
TGTGCCAGCAGCTTTGGTGCCTCGCCTGGGACTGAAGCTTTCTTT
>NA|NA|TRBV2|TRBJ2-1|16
CASRDLRGGRSDEQFF
TGTGCCAGCAGGGACTTGAGGGGGGGCCGTTCCGATGAGCAGTTCTTC